These 21 T cell receptor beta chains were all obtained from the same sample, sequenced in a study of PD-L1 blockade in urothelial cancer. The time point here: peripheral blood 6 weeks after treatment start. Repertoires were generated with immunoSEQ multiplex PCR, while TCRdb's copy carries only in-frame clones and drops some. This table has about 120,000 clones, about 82% appearing once. The sample here was PBMCs, taken around atezolizumab (anti-PD-L1) treatment. These TCRs come from a man aged 50 or older with urothelial cancer.

This chain links TRBV5-1 with TRBJ2-5; D uncertain. This CDR3 is built from 14 residues. Per germline, CDR1 SGHRS and CDR2 YFSETQ. V lost 0 bases and J 6 bases, leaving 12 bases between the germline ends. The CDR3 DNA is TGCGCCAGCAGCTTGGTACCAGGCACCCAGACCCAGTACTTC. Amino acid sequence: CASSLVPGTQTQYF.

The CDR3 sequence is CASRPRVGARGNTIYF. For the CDR3, the DNA is TGTGCCAGCAGGCCGAGGGTGGGGGCGCGGGGAAACACCATATATTTT. The chain links TRBV6-8 to TRBJ1-3; TRBD1 is a possible D gene (6 bases). The CDR3 spans 16 residues. Germline lookup yields CDR1 MNHGY and CDR2 SAAAGT. V was trimmed by 6 bases and J by 4 bases, leaving 19 bases between them.

This clone was counted once. The chain links TRBV6-5 to TRBJ2-1; 10 positions agree with TRBD1. Trimming at V came to 7 bases and at J to 7 bases, leaving 7 bases not matched to a gene. CDR3 length: 14 amino acids. Looked up from germline, CDR1 is MNHEY and CDR2 is SVGAGI. The CDR3 sequence is CASTSTGGKNEQFF. The CDR3 DNA reads as TGTGCCAGCACATCGACAGGGGGCAAGAATGAGCAGTTCTTC.

By frequency in the sample, this clone is medium-sized. V and J are TRBV19 and TRBJ1-5; 8 positions match TRBD1. This CDR3 has 15 residues. Germline CDR1 reads LNHDA; CDR2 reads SQIVND (reference sequence). J gave up 6 bases and V 3 bases, and 7 bases lay outside the gene matches. CDR3 in DNA: TGTGCCAGTAGTATGGCCTACAGGGGGAGTCAGCCCCAGCATTTT. This gives the protein CASSMAYRGSQPQHF.

This chain links TRBV30 with TRBJ1-4, with 7 bases identical to TRBD1. The CDR3 is 14 residues long. The V segment lost 3 bases and the J segment 0 bases; nucleotides outside the gene matches: 1. Germline V lookup: CDR1 GTSNPN, CDR2 SVGIG (reference sequence). CDR3: CAWSGQATNEKLFF. The CDR3 bases are TGTGCCTGGAGCGGACAGGCAACTAATGAAAAACTGTTTTTT.

In this sample, this clone turned up once. Germline and junction disagree at one end, which may indicate a read error. The rearrangement joins TRBV7-9 to TRBJ2-5, with no clear D. The germline gives CDR1 SEHNR, CDR2 FQNEAQ (reference sequence). This CDR3 is 11 amino acids long. The CDR3 DNA reads TGTGCCAGCAGCTTTCAAGCGACCCAGTACTTC. This encodes CASSFQATQYF.

The genes are TRBV25-1 and TRBJ2-3; 11 bases are shared with TRBD2. Trimming took 1 base from V and 7 from J; bases not matched to a gene: 4. Germline V gene data show CDR1 as MGHDK and CDR2 as SYGVNS. CDR3 size: 15 residues. DNA of the CDR3: TGTGCCAGCAGTGAATTGACTAGCGGGGATAATACGCAGTATTTT. This translates into CASSELTSGDNTQYF.

This clone showed up just a few times. The CDR3: CASSLMERGEQYF. CDR3 bases: TGTGCCAGCAGCTTAATGGAGCGCGGCGAGCAGTACTTC. The chain carries TRBV7-2 and TRBJ2-7; D gene uncertain. Trimming left V 2 bases short and J 6 bases short, with 11 bases between. This CDR3 has 13 amino acids. Germline V gene lookup returns CDR1 SGHTA and CDR2 FQGNSA.

The genes are TRBV11-3 and TRBJ2-3; D is perhaps TRBD1 (7 bases). The V gene's germline CDR1 is SGHNT and CDR2 YENEEA. V lost 1 base and J lost 2, with 16 bases in between. The CDR3 extends over 17 amino acids. CDR3 DNA: TGTGCCAGCAGCTTAGGGGCGGGGACAGAAGACACAGATACGCAGTATTTT. This encodes CASSLGAGTEDTDTQYF.

The chain couples TRBV1 to TRBJ2-7; the table calls TRBD1, which could not be checked here. TRBV1 is a listed pseudogene. The CDR3 consists of 20 residues. CDR3 in amino acids: CTSSLPWAGDVFRLTYEQYF. The CDR3 DNA sequence: TGCACCAGCAGCCTACCCTGGGCAGGGGATGTTTTCAGGTTAACCTACGAGCAGTACTTC.

This clone was detected once. This chain joins TRBV30 and TRBJ1-1; possibly TRBD1 for D (6 bases). Germline loops: CDR1 GTSNPN, CDR2 SVGIG (reference sequence). This CDR3 has 13 residues. V lost 0 bases and J lost 3, with 8 bases in between. The CDR3 region has the DNA TGTGCCTGGAGTGTAACAGGGTACACTGAAGCTTTCTTT. Residues: CAWSVTGYTEAFF.

The chain employs TRBV5-4 and TRBJ1-2; 9 nucleotides line up with TRBD1. Trimming cost V 2 bases and J 7 bases; bases outside gene matches: 3. CDR1 and CDR2 from the germline V gene are SGHNT and YYREEE (reference sequence). This CDR3 has 13 residues. CDR3 residues: CASSLQGAGGYTF. The CDR3 DNA follows: TGTGCCAGCAGCTTACAGGGGGCCGGTGGCTACACCTTC.

The V and J genes are TRBV4-2 and TRBJ2-7; no firm D call. Germline CDR1 is LGHNA and CDR2 is YNFKEQ. The CDR3 length is 14 residues. Deletions cut 0 bases from V and 2 bases from J, with 8 bases between. The chain's CDR3 is CASSQDLGAYEQYF. DNA for the CDR3: TGTGCCAGCAGCCAAGACCTTGGAGCCTACGAGCAGTACTTC.

The V and J genes are TRBV9 and TRBJ2-3; D possibly corresponds to TRBD2 (5 bases). V gave up 4 bases and J gave up 0 bases, with 15 bases separating them. In germline, CDR1 is SGDLS, CDR2 YYNGEE. The CDR3 extends over 16 amino acids. The CDR3 DNA is TGTGCCAGCAGCTCCCGGGGTAGCGTAAGCACAGATACGCAGTATTTT. As protein: CASSSRGSVSTDTQYF.

This chain joins TRBV9 and TRBJ2-1; D ambiguous. Germline CDR1 is SGDLS and CDR2 is YYNGEE. The length of the CDR3 is 14 residues. Trimming shortened V by 0 bases and J by 10 bases, and 14 bases separated the two germline ends. The CDR3 DNA is TGTGCCAGCAGCGTAGGACTTGTCCCGCGAGAGCAGTTCTTC. The encoded protein is CASSVGLVPREQFF.

The rearrangement uses TRBV28 and TRBJ2-7; 11 nucleotides match TRBD2. After removal of 6 bases from V and 0 bases from J, the junction contained 7 bases not matched to a gene. The CDR3 contains 16 residues. Germline values: CDR1 MDHEN, CDR2 SYDVKM. The DNA of the CDR3 is TGTGCCAGCAGCTTCCCTAGCGGGAGGAGCTCCTACGAGCAGTACTTC. Residues: CASSFPSGRSSYEQYF.

This chain connects TRBV2 to TRBJ1-6, with 10 bases identical to TRBD1. The CDR3 loop spans 14 amino acids. The V gene end was trimmed by 6 bases and the J gene end by 9 bases; junction bases not matched to a gene: 5. Germline values: CDR1 SNHLY, CDR2 FYNNEI. In DNA, the CDR3 is TGTGCCAGCAGAGCGACAGGGGGCGGTTCACCCCTCCACTTT. Translation gives CASRATGGGSPLHF.

J is TRBJ1-4 and V is TRBV5-1, with D perhaps TRBD1 (6 bases). This CDR3 is built from 15 residues. V lost 4 bases to trimming and J lost 5 bases, with 15 bases between them. Germline-derived CDR1 and CDR2 are SGHRS and YFSETQ. The CDR3 coding sequence is TGCGCCAGCAGCCTCCCGGACAGTGCGAATGAAAAACTGTTTTTT. Its protein is CASSLPDSANEKLFF.

The chain joins TRBV27 to TRBJ2-3, with 10 bases matching TRBD2. The CDR3 totals 15 residues. V was clipped by 8 bases and J by 3 bases; unmatched bases: 8. The V gene's germline CDR1 is MNHEY and CDR2 SMNVEV (reference sequence). CDR3 in amino acids: CASGLSGRATDTQYF. The CDR3 DNA follows: TGTGCCAGCGGTCTAAGCGGGAGGGCGACAGATACGCAGTATTTT.

This clone occurred once. The chain couples TRBV2 to TRBJ2-2, with D possibly matching TRBD2 (6 bases). Germline lookup yields CDR1 SNHLY and CDR2 FYNNEI. The CDR3 extends over 14 amino acids. V was cut by 6 bases and J by 0 bases, with 8 bases left in between. The CDR3 DNA sequence: TGTGCCAGCAGGGAGGGTTCGAACACCGGGGAGCTGTTTTTT. It translates to CASREGSNTGELFF. Filled out from reference TRBV2 and TRBJ2-2, the complete variable domain reads EPEVTQTPSHQVTQMGQEVILRCVPISNHLYFYWYRQILGQKVEFLVSFYNNEISEKSEIFDDQFSVERPDGSNFTLKIRSTKLEDSAMYFCASREGSNTGELFFGEGSRLTVL.

The chain joins TRBV15 to TRBJ2-5; maybe TRBD2 (5 bases). Trimming removed 5 bases from V and 1 base from J, with 11 bases in between. Germline CDR1 reads LNHNV; CDR2 reads YYDKDF (reference sequence). The CDR3 is 14 residues long. The CDR3 DNA follows: TGTGCCACCAGCCCCCGGGATCGCCAAGAGACCCAGTACTTC. This encodes CATSPRDRQETQYF.